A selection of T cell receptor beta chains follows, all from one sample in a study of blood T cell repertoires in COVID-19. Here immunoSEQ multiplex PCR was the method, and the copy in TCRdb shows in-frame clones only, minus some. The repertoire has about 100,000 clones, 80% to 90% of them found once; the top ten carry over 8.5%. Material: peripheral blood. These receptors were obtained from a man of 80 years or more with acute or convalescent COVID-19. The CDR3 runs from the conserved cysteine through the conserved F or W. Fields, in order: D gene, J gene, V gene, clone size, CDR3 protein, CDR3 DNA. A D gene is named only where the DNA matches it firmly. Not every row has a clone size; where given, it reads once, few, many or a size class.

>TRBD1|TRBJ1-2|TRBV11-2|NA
CASSLAGTGAGDTF
TGTGCCAGCAGCTTGGCCGGGACAGGGGCCGGGGACACCTTC
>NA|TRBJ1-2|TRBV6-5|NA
CASSPRDSGYTF
TGTGCCAGCTCGCCCCGGGATTCTGGCTACACCTTC
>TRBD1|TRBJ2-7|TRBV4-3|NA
CASSQLRQGAQSGHYEQYF
TGCGCCAGCAGCCAACTCCGACAGGGGGCCCAGTCCGGTCACTACGAGCAGTACTTC
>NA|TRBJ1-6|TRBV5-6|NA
CASSPSGTPYNSPLHF
TGTGCCAGCAGCCCGTCCGGGACACCTTATAATTCACCCCTCCACTTT
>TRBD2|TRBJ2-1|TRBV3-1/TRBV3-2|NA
CASSQVAGIAYNEQFF
TGTGCCAGCAGCCAGGTAGCGGGAATAGCCTACAATGAGCAGTTCTTC
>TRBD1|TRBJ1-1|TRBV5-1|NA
CASNEGQRYTEAFF
TGCGCCAGCAATGAGGGACAGAGGTACACTGAAGCTTTCTTT
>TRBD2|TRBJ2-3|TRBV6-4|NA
CASSASSGGYDTQYF
TGTGCCAGCAGTGCGTCTAGCGGTGGGTACGATACGCAGTATTTT
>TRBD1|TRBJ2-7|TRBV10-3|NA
CAISQDRGEQYF
TGTGCCATCAGTCAAGACAGGGGTGAGCAGTACTTC
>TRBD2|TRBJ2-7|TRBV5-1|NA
CASRTQTSGGEQYF
TGCGCCAGCAGGACCCAGACTAGCGGTGGAGAGCAGTACTTC
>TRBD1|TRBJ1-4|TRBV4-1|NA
CASSQEGHRGGEKLFF
TGCGCCAGCAGCCAAGAGGGGCACAGGGGAGGTGAAAAACTGTTTTTT
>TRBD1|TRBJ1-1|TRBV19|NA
CASSIGQGDTNTEAFF
TGTGCCAGTAGTATCGGACAGGGGGATACGAACACTGAAGCTTTCTTT
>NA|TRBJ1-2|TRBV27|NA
CASSLLSGRDNYGYTF
TGTGCCAGCAGTTTATTATCAGGGCGCGACAACTATGGCTACACCTTC
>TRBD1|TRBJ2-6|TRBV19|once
CASQGVTGANVLTF
TGTGCCTCACAGGGGGTAACTGGGGCCAACGTCCTGACTTTC
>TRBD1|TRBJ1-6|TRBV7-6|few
CASSLGTGGLNSPLHF
TGTGCCAGCAGCTTAGGGACAGGGGGCCTTAATTCACCCCTCCACTTT
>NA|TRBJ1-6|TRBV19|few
CASSVRPLGSPLHF
TGTGCCAGTAGTGTCAGGCCGTTGGGTTCACCCCTCCACTTT
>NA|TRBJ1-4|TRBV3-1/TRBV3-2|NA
CASSHFGSQEKLFF
TGTGCCAGCAGCCATTTCGGGAGCCAGGAAAAACTGTTTTTT
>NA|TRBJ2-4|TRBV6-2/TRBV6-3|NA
CASSYSMGGVVVDIQYF
TGTGCCAGCAGTTACTCGATGGGGGGAGTCGTTGTAGACATTCAGTACTTC
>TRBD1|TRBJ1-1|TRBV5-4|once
CASSLPTGGLNTEAFF
TGTGCCAGCAGCTTGCCGACAGGGGGCCTGAACACTGAAGCTTTCTTT
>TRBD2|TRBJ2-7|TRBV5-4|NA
CATSPGRAGVHEQYF
TGTGCCACCTCACCGGGTCGAGCGGGAGTCCACGAGCAGTACTTC
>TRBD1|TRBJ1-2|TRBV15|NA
CATSRDRGYGYTF
TGTGCCACCAGTCGAGACAGGGGCTATGGCTACACCTTC
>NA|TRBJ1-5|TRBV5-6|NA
CASSLPGANQPQHF
TGTGCCAGCAGCTTGCCTGGGGCCAATCAGCCCCAGCATTTT
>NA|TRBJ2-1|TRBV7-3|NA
CASSPLGSKYNEQFF
TGTGCCAGCAGCCCTCTTGGTAGCAAGTACAATGAGCAGTTCTTC
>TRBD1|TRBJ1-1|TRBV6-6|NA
CASRDRDAEAFF
TGTGCCAGCAGGGACAGGGACGCTGAAGCTTTCTTT
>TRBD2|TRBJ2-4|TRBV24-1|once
CATSELAGGRRAKNIQYF
TGTGCCACCAGCGAACTAGCGGGAGGGCGGCGGGCCAAAAACATTCAGTACTTC
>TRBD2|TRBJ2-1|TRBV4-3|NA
CASSQEGRGFNEQFF
TGCGCCAGCAGCCAAGAAGGGCGGGGGTTCAATGAGCAGTTCTTC
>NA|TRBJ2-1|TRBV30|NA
CAWGGRSSYNEQFF
TGTGCCTGGGGGGGTAGGAGCTCCTACAATGAGCAGTTCTTC
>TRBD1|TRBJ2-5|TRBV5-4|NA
CASSFGDRGAETQYF
TGTGCCAGCAGCTTTGGGGACAGGGGCGCGGAGACCCAGTACTTC
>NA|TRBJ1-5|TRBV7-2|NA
CASSLGRGNQPQHF
TGTGCCAGCAGCTTAGGTCGGGGCAATCAGCCCCAGCATTTT
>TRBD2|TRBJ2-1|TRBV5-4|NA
CASSPRTSGYYNEQFF
TGTGCCAGCAGCCCCCGGACTAGCGGGTATTACAATGAGCAGTTCTTC
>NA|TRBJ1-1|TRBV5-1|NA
CASSLDAGTFTEAFF
TGCGCCAGCAGCTTGGATGCAGGGACTTTCACTGAAGCTTTCTTT
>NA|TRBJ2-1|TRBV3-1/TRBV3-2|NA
CASSPTPSSYNEQFF
TGTGCCAGCAGTCCAACTCCAAGCTCCTACAATGAGCAGTTCTTC
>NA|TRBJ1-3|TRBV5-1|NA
CASSPTGEAGNTIYF
TGCGCCAGCAGTCCTACCGGGGAGGCTGGAAACACCATATATTTT
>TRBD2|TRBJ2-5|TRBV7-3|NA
CASSWTSGPQETQYF
TGTGCCAGCAGTTGGACTAGCGGCCCACAAGAGACCCAGTACTTC
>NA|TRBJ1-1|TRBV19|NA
CASSTYRVNTEAFF
TGTGCCAGTAGTACATACAGGGTGAACACTGAAGCTTTCTTT
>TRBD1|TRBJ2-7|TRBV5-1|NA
CASSLQGAEQYF
TGCGCCAGCAGCCTACAGGGGGCCGAGCAGTACTTC
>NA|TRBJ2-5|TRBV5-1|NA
CASSVEQETQYF
TGCGCCAGTTCGGTAGAACAAGAGACCCAGTACTTC
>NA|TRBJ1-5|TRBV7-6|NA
CASSLAERAGQPQHF
TGTGCCAGCAGCTTAGCGGAGAGGGCGGGTCAGCCCCAGCATTTT
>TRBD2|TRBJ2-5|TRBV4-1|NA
CASSQDRSLTSGGAVTQYF
TGCGCCAGCAGCCAAGACCGGAGCCTGACTAGCGGGGGGGCGGTAACCCAGTACTTC
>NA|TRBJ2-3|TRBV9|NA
CASSVVEGRGTDTQYF
TGTGCCAGCAGCGTAGTAGAGGGAAGAGGGACAGATACGCAGTATTTT
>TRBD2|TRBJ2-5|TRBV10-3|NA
CAISESMGLAVSGETQYF
TGTGCCATCAGTGAGTCGATGGGACTAGCGGTCTCAGGGGAGACCCAGTACTTC
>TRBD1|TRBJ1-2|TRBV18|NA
CASSPAAGGYGYTF
TGTGCCAGCTCACCCGCGGCAGGGGGCTATGGCTACACCTTC
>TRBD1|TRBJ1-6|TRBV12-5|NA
CASGGQGSSYNSPLHF
TGTGCTAGTGGGGGACAGGGGAGCTCCTATAATTCACCCCTCCACTTT
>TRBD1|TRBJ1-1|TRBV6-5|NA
CASRRGQGKAEAFF
TGTGCCAGCAGGAGGGGACAGGGTAAGGCTGAAGCTTTCTTT
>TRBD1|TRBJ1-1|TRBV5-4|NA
CASSWGGDRGNTEAFF
TGTGCCAGCAGCTGGGGGGGTGACAGGGGAAACACTGAAGCTTTCTTT
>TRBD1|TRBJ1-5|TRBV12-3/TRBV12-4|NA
CASSGTGNQPQHF
TGTGCCAGCAGTGGGACAGGGAATCAGCCCCAGCATTTT